This T cell receptor (beta chain) was sequenced during a study of technical replicates of blood from a handful of donors. Method: immunoSEQ multiplex PCR; TCRdb's copy keeps in-frame clones and lacks some. The sample lists about 70,000 clones; just under 97% were seen once. This clone was seen just once. The sequence derives from a human donor in good health. The sequenced sample was T cells isolated from PBMCs.

The CDR3 loop is CASSGRLAGGLRYNEQFF. As DNA, the CDR3 is TGTGCCAGCAGTGGGAGACTAGCGGGGGGGCTTAGGTACAATGAGCAGTTCTTC. The J gene is TRBJ2-1, the V gene TRBV5-6, with 14 bases matching TRBD2. The CDR3 loop spans 18 amino acids. With 5 bases clipped from V and 4 bases from J, the junction kept 11 bases outside the gene matches. The germline CDR1 and CDR2 sequences are SGHDT and YYEEEE.